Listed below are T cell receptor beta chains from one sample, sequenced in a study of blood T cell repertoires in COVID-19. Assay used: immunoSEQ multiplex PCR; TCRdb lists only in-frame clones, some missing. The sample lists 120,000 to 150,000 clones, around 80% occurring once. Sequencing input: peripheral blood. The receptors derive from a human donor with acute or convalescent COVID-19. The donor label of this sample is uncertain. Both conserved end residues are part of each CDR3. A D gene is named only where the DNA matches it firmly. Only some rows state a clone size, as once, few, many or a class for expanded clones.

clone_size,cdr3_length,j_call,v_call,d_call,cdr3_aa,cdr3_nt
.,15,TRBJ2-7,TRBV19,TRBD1,CASSHHATGSYEQYF,TGTGCCAGTAGTCATCACGCGACAGGGAGCTACGAGCAGTACTTC
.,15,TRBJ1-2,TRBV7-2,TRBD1,CASSSAGQGGGGYTF,TGTGCCAGCAGCTCGGCCGGACAGGGTGGAGGGGGCTACACCTTC
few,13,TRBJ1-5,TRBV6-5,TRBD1,CASRRGQEQPQHF,TGTGCCAGCAGAAGAGGACAGGAGCAGCCCCAGCATTTT
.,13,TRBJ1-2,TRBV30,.,CALNAGFLHGYTF,TGTGCCTTAAATGCCGGGTTTCTCCATGGCTACACCTTC
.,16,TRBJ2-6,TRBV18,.,CASSPTYNSGANVLTF,TGTGCCAGCTCACCAACATATAACTCTGGGGCCAACGTCCTGACTTTC
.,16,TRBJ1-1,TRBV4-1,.,CASSQEDSGLNTEAFF,TGCGCCAGCAGCCAAGAGGACAGCGGTTTGAACACTGAAGCTTTCTTT
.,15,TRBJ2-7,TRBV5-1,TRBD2,CASSLVRGDSYEQYF,TGCGCCAGCAGCTTGGTTCGGGGGGACTCCTACGAGCAGTACTTC
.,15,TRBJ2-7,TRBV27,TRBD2,CASRKAGVLSYEQYF,TGTGCCAGCAGAAAAGCGGGGGTGTTGTCCTACGAGCAGTACTTC
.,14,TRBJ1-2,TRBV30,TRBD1,CAWSVLTGGYGYTF,TGTGCCTGGAGTGTACTAACAGGGGGCTACGGCTACACCTTC
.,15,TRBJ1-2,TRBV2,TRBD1,CASSEAGRGRGGYTF,TGTGCCAGCAGTGAAGCGGGCAGGGGGCGAGGAGGCTACACCTTC
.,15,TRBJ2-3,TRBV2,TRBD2,CASRLAGYSTDTQYF,TGTGCCAGCAGACTAGCGGGGTACTCCACAGATACGCAGTATTTT
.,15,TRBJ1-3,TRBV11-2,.,CASSLDLGPGNTIYF,TGTGCCAGCAGCTTAGATCTTGGCCCTGGAAACACCATATATTTT
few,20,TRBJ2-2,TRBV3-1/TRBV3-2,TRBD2,CASSQDGLAGGEFSAGELFF,TGTGCCAGCAGCCAAGATGGTCTAGCGGGGGGAGAGTTTAGCGCCGGGGAGCTGTTTTTT
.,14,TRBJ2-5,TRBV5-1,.,CASSLVGGVETQYF,TGCGCCAGCAGCTTGGTCGGAGGGGTAGAGACCCAGTACTTC
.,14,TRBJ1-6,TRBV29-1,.,CSASEGQTNSPLHF,TGCAGCGCCTCGGAGGGGCAGACAAATTCACCCCTCCACTTT
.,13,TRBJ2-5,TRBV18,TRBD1,CASSPTGVETQYF,TGTGCCAGCTCACCTACAGGGGTCGAGACCCAGTACTTC
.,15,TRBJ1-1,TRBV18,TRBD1,CASSPDRQGGTEAFF,TGTGCCAGCTCACCAGATAGACAGGGTGGTACTGAAGCTTTCTTT
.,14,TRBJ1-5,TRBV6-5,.,CATLRGPRNQPQHF,TGTGCCACCCTTAGGGGCCCCCGCAATCAGCCCCAGCATTTT
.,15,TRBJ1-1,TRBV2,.,CASSFTNYLNTEAFF,TGTGCCAGCAGTTTTACCAATTACTTGAACACTGAAGCTTTCTTT
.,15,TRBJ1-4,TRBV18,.,CASSVTGATNEKLFF,TGTGCCAGCTCAGTCACAGGTGCAACTAATGAAAAACTGTTTTTT
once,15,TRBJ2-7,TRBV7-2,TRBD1,CASSSQQGPFYEQYF,TGTGCCAGCAGCTCTCAACAGGGGCCGTTCTACGAGCAGTACTTC
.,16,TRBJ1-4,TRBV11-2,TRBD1,CASSFLTGGPNEKLFF,TGTGCCAGCAGCTTCCTAACAGGGGGCCCTAATGAAAAACTGTTTTTT
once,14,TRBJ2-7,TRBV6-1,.,CASSDLPGPFEQYF,TGTGCCAGCAGTGACCTACCGGGTCCGTTCGAGCAGTACTTC
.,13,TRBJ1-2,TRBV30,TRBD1,CACRQGINYGYTF,TGTGCCTGCAGACAGGGAATTAACTATGGCTACACCTTC
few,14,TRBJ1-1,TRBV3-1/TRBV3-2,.,CASSQDGGRTEAFF,TGTGCCAGCAGCCAAGATGGAGGAAGGACCGAAGCTTTCTTT
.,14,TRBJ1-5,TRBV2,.,CASSDPRRGQPQHF,TGTGCCAGCAGTGATCCCAGGAGGGGTCAGCCCCAGCATTTT
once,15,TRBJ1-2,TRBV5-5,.,CASSFGQGSRYGYTF,TGTGCCAGCAGCTTCGGGCAGGGTTCGCGATATGGCTACACCTTC
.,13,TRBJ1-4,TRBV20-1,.,CSASQGTNEKLFF,TGCAGTGCTAGTCAGGGGACTAATGAAAAACTGTTTTTT
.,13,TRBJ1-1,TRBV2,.,CASRGQLNTEAFF,TGTGCCAGCAGAGGACAGCTTAACACTGAAGCTTTCTTT
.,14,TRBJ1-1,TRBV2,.,CASVEEAGYTEAFF,TGTGCCAGCGTGGAAGAGGCTGGATACACTGAAGCTTTCTTT
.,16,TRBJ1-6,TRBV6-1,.,CASSEGRGSYNSPLHF,TGTGCCAGCAGTGAAGGAAGGGGATCCTATAATTCACCCCTCCACTTT
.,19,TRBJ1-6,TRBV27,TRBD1,CASSLSGTGGSSYNSPLHF,TGTGCCAGCAGTTTATCGGGGACAGGGGGGAGCTCCTATAATTCACCCCTCCACTTT
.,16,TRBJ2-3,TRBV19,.,CASKGVGQPSTDTQYF,TGTGCCAGTAAGGGGGTGGGCCAGCCATCCACAGATACGCAGTATTTT
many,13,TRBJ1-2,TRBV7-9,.,CASSLDGGGGYTF,TGTGCCAGCAGCTTAGACGGAGGCGGTGGCTACACCTTC
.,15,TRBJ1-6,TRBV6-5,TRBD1,CASSNRGPYNSPLHF,TGTGCCAGCAGTAACAGGGGGCCCTATAATTCACCCCTCCACTTT
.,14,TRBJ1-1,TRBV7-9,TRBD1,CASSRGQGNTEAFF,TGTGCCAGCAGCCGCGGACAGGGGAACACTGAAGCTTTCTTT
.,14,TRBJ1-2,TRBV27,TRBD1,CASSLKAGGYGYTF,TGTGCCAGCAGTTTAAAGGCAGGGGGCTATGGCTACACCTTC
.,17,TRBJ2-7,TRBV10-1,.,CASSGQGARAGSYEQYF,TGCGCCAGCAGTGGTCAAGGGGCCAGGGCAGGCTCCTACGAGCAGTACTTC
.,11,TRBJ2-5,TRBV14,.,CASSVEETQYF,TGTGCCAGCTCTGTCGAAGAGACCCAGTACTTC
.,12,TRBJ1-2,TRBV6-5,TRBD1,CASRTGGYGYTF,TGTGCCAGCAGGACAGGGGGCTATGGCTACACCTTC
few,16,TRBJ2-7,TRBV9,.,CASSPQQSRRDAEQYF,TGTGCCAGCAGCCCTCAGCAGTCTCGGAGAGACGCCGAGCAGTACTTC
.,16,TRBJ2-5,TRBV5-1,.,CASSLDRGAIQETQYF,TGCGCCAGCAGCTTGGACCGGGGGGCAATCCAAGAGACCCAGTACTTC
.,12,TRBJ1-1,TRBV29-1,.,CSVVRQYTEAFF,TGCAGCGTTGTACGACAGTACACTGAAGCTTTCTTT
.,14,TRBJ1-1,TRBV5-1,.,CASSWSPGDTEAFF,TGCGCCAGCAGCTGGTCACCGGGGGACACTGAAGCTTTCTTT